This T cell receptor (beta chain) was identified in a study of shared clonotypes between healthy human individuals. Comment on this clone: Its specificity is not known. The sample has other DNA sequences that encode this CDR3 too.

Positively selected for CCR7, the CD45RO-negative cells used as naive CD8 cells excluded terminally differentiated effector memory CD45RA+ cells. Study results and limitations: With a handful of donors compared, roughly 5% of naive CD4 clonotypes were shared. Limitation of the genetic and exposure-history diversity represented came from the few donors.

V shed 3 bases and J shed 3 bases, with 5 bases lying between them. Looked up from germline, CDR1 is SNHLY and CDR2 is FYNNEI. The CDR3 covers 12 residues. Each cell subset's genomic DNA was divided evenly among several immunoSEQ plates. Some clones are missing from TCRdb's copy, which holds only in-frame ones; the method was immunoSEQ multiplex PCR. The data hold 450,000 to 700,000 clones, with about 95% observed a single time. The TCR was taken from a woman in her 30s in good health. The gene calls are TRBV2 and TRBJ2-5; D gene ambiguous. Sequencing was done on a sample of naive CD8+ T cells sorted from blood. The DNA for the CDR3 is TGTGCCAGCAGTGAGGGAAAAGAGACCCAGTACTTC. Residues: CASSEGKETQYF.